Following are 7 T cell receptor beta chains from one sample sequenced in a study of Graves' ophthalmopathy and Graves' hyperthyroidism. For repertoire sequencing, the TCR beta CDR3 regions were amplified from RNA transcripts. HTBI-primed first-round RT-PCR preceded second-round multiplex PCR. TCRdb reprocessed the multiplex PCR reads with MiXCR, giving one entry per CDR3 protein. The repertoire holds about 200,000 distinct CDR3 sequences, with under 30% as singletons. Sequences were obtained from peripheral blood. These receptors all come from a man aged 45-60 years with Graves' ophthalmopathy.

The chain uses TRBV29-1 and TRBJ2-2, with D unclear. CDR3 size: 13 residues. The V end was cut by 6 bases, the J end by 4 bases, with 12 bases between. Germline loops: CDR1 SQVTM, CDR2 ANQGSEA. The CDR3 is CSVVGPSTGELFF. CDR3 nucleotides: TGCAGCGTGGTAGGACCTTCCACCGGGGAGCTGTTTTTT.

This rearrangement joins TRBV7-9 to TRBJ2-5, with 7 bases that match TRBD1. The CDR3 loop spans 15 amino acids. The J segment lost 4 bases and the V segment lost 0 bases, leaving 5 bases of the junction unmatched. Germline V CDR1 and CDR2: SEHNR, FQNEAQ (reference sequence). Written as DNA, the CDR3 is TGTGCCAGCAGCTTAGCCCTTCGGGACAGAGAGACCCAGTACTTC. It translates to CASSLALRDRETQYF.

This clonotype occurred many times. This sequence joins TRBV7-9 and TRBJ1-1, with 7 positions matching TRBD1. The germline gives CDR1 SEHNR, CDR2 FQNEAQ (reference sequence). V dropped 3 bases and J dropped 4; count of bases not matched to a gene: 5. The CDR3 totals 14 residues. CDR3 region: CASSFGDRVTEAFF. In nucleotides, the CDR3 is TGTGCCAGCAGCTTTGGGGACAGAGTCACTGAAGCTTTCTTT.

At least ten counts were recorded for this clonotype. The rearrangement uses TRBV6-1 and TRBJ1-6, with 9 bases matching TRBD1. The V gene end was trimmed by 6 bases and the J gene end by 10 bases; junction bases not matched to a gene: 10. This CDR3 is built from 15 residues. CDR1 and CDR2 (germline): MNHNS, SASEGT. The CDR3 sequence: CASRRAGTGRSPLHF. In DNA form, the CDR3 reads TGTGCCAGCAGAAGGGCGGGGACAGGGCGGTCACCCCTCCACTTT.

The sample holds many counts of this clonotype. The chain links TRBV7-2 to TRBJ2-7; D not certain. The V gene's germline CDR1 is SGHTA and CDR2 FQGNSA. This CDR3 has 14 amino acids. V was cut by 5 bases and J by 3 bases, with 14 bases left in between. CDR3 nucleotide sequence: TGTGCCAGCAGCCCCACCGCACAGAACTACGAGCAGTACTTC. The encoded protein is CASSPTAQNYEQYF.

This clonotype was counted once. CDR3 nucleotides: TGTGCCAGCAGGACCCGACGGGGCGGCTACACCTTC. Amino acids: CASRTRRGGYTF. J is TRBJ1-2 and V is TRBV6-2 or TRBV6-3; the D gene is possibly TRBD1 (5 bases). Trimming took off 6 bases at V and 8 bases at J, with 13 bases between the two ends. This CDR3 comprises 12 residues. Germline CDR1 MNHEY, CDR2 SVGEGT.

CDR3 nucleotide sequence: TGTGCCAGCAGTGCTACAACCCCGCTTTTTTCTGAAGCTTTCTTT. Its translation: CASSATTPLFSEAFF. The gene calls are TRBV6-1 and TRBJ1-1, with D unresolved. V gave up 4 bases and J gave up 6 bases, with 18 bases separating them. The germline gives CDR1 MNHNS, CDR2 SASEGT. The CDR3 runs 15 residues.